This is a list of T cell receptor beta chains from one sample in a study of blood T cells in healthy people across ages. TCRdb re-called the 5' RACE reads through MiXCR, storing one row per CDR3 protein. The profile shows approximately 810,000 distinct CDR3 sequences, under 30% of them singletons. Input material: blood. These receptors all come from an elderly woman in good health. The CDR3 runs from the conserved cysteine through the conserved F or W. D genes are given only for firm matches. For some rows the clone size is stated as once, few or many, or as a class when expanded; others skip it.

cdr3_length clone_size d_call j_call v_call cdr3_nt cdr3_aa
18 NA NA TRBJ1-4 TRBV12-3/TRBV12-4 TGTGCCAGCAGTCCAAAGGGGCTCCATGTGGCCCGCGCCGGAAAACTGTTTTTT CASSPKGLHVARAGKLFF
15 few NA TRBJ2-2 TRBV6-2/TRBV6-3 TGTGCCAGCAGCTCAGGGGATGCGAACACCGGGGAGCTGTTTTTT CASSSGDANTGELFF
15 NA NA TRBJ2-7 TRBV20-1 TGCAGTGCTCGCCTCATACAGGGAAAGGAGGGCGAGCAGTACTTC CSARLIQGKEGEQYF
18 NA TRBD2 TRBJ2-1 TRBV4-3 TGCGCCAGCAGCCGGCTGCCTAGCGGGGGGGCCGAGGGCAATGAGCAGTTCTTC CASSRLPSGGAEGNEQFF
17 NA TRBD1 TRBJ2-3 TRBV4-1 TGCGCCAACAGCCAAACCCCGGAGAGACAGGGGACAGATACGCAGTATTTT CANSQTPERQGTDTQYF
13 NA NA TRBJ1-5 TRBV27 TGTGCCAGCAGGCACCGGGAACATCAGCCCCAGCATTTT CASRHREHQPQHF
14 few TRBD1 TRBJ1-2 TRBV20-1 TGCAGTGCTACGATCTCACAGGGGGCCTATGGCTACACCTTC CSATISQGAYGYTF
16 few TRBD1 TRBJ1-6 TRBV6-2/TRBV6-3 TGTGCCAGCAGTTACTCGACAGGGGGACTGGGGTCACCCCTCCACTTT CASSYSTGGLGSPLHF
15 many NA TRBJ1-5 TRBV12-3/TRBV12-4 TGTGCCAGCAGCCCCAGGGGCAGGGGCGGTCAGCCCCAGCATTTT CASSPRGRGGQPQHF
17 few NA TRBJ2-3 TRBV11-2 TGTGCCAGCAGCTCCCACCGGACGGACCTCTGGGCAGATACGCAGTATTTT CASSSHRTDLWADTQYF
15 few NA TRBJ1-2 TRBV6-5 TGTGCCAGCAGTTCCAAAGGGTCAGCTTCCTATGGCTACACCTTC CASSSKGSASYGYTF
14 many TRBD1 TRBJ1-1 TRBV12-3/TRBV12-4 TGTGCCAGCAGCCGGACAGGGGGAAACACTGAAGCTTTCTTT CASSRTGGNTEAFF
13 NA NA TRBJ2-2 TRBV7-7 TGTGCTAGCAGCACTGGCCCGCCCGGGGAGCTGTTTTTT CASSTGPPGELFF
19 many NA TRBJ2-1 TRBV7-2 TGTGCCAGCAGCCCCCGGACAGACCTACTTCTAAGCTCCTACAATGAGCAGTTCTTC CASSPRTDLLLSSYNEQFF
14 NA NA TRBJ2-3 TRBV3-1 TGTGTCAGCAGCCAAGTGGGGGGTTCAGATACGCAGTATTTT CVSSQVGGSDTQYF
14 few NA TRBJ1-5 TRBV5-5 TGTGCCAGCAGTAGGGACGTGAACAATCAGCCCCAGCATTTT CASSRDVNNQPQHF
14 many NA TRBJ1-1 TRBV5-1 TGCGCCAGCAGCCCCCAGGCCCAGAACACTGAAGCTTTCTTT CASSPQAQNTEAFF
12 many NA TRBJ2-7 TRBV20-1 TGCAGTGCTAGAGATCGTAAAGGGGAGCAGTACTTC CSARDRKGEQYF
15 NA NA TRBJ1-5 TRBV28 TGTGCCAGCAGTTTAAGGGGAGGGGCCCGACAGCCCCAGCATTTT CASSLRGGARQPQHF
15 NA TRBD1 TRBJ2-1 TRBV29-1 TGCAGCGTTGAAATGCGGGACAGGCATTACAATGAGCAGTTCTTC CSVEMRDRHYNEQFF
16 NA TRBD1 TRBJ1-3 TRBV7-2 TGTGCCAGCAGCTTAGCGGGACAGGTCACTGGAAACACCATATATTTT CASSLAGQVTGNTIYF
15 many NA TRBJ2-3 TRBV12-3/TRBV12-4 TGTGCCAGCAGGCAAGGGGCAGGAAGCACAGATACGCAGTATTTT CASRQGAGSTDTQYF
15 many TRBD1 TRBJ2-1 TRBV7-2 TGTGCCAGCAGCTTAGCCCCGGGACAGGGGATTGGGCAGTTCTTC CASSLAPGQGIGQFF
16 many TRBD1 TRBJ1-2 TRBV3-1 TGTGCCAGCAGCCAAGAAAGGTTACAGGGGAACTATGGCTACACCTTC CASSQERLQGNYGYTF
15 many TRBD1 TRBJ2-7 TRBV7-2 TGTGCCAGCAGCTTCACCGGGACAGCCTCCTACGAGCAGTACTTC CASSFTGTASYEQYF
15 NA NA TRBJ2-2 TRBV6-2/TRBV6-3 TGTGCCAGCAGTTACCTTGGGGTACCCACCGGGGAGCTGTTTTTT CASSYLGVPTGELFF
13 NA NA TRBJ1-2 TRBV5-1 TGCGCCAGCAGCTTGGAAGGTAGATATGGCCACACCTTC CASSLEGRYGHTF
15 many NA TRBJ1-6 TRBV14 TGTGCCAGCAGCCAAGGCTCATGGAGCTATTCACCCCTCCACTTT CASSQGSWSYSPLHF
15 many NA TRBJ2-4 TRBV11-2 TGTGCCAGCACCCAGTCTAGCACCTCCAAAAACATTCAGTACTTC CASTQSSTSKNIQYF
13 many NA TRBJ2-5 TRBV7-2 TGTGCCAGCAGCTGGGGAAGGGGGGAGACCCAGTACTTC CASSWGRGETQYF
15 NA NA TRBJ1-2 TRBV5-6 TGTGCCAGCAGCTTGCGGGACATTGGCAGCGATGGCTACACCTTC CASSLRDIGSDGYTF
15 few TRBD1 TRBJ2-7 TRBV5-1 TGCGCCAGCAGCTTGAAAACAGGGGACTCCTACGAGCAGTACTTC CASSLKTGDSYEQYF
16 NA NA TRBJ2-2 TRBV4-3 TGCGCCAGCAGCCAAGATCTGGCTAGCGAGACCGGGGAGCTGTTTTTT CASSQDLASETGELFF
16 NA NA TRBJ2-2 TRBV20-1 TGCAGTGCTCCCCGCCTGCAGGGGTTGGACACCGGGGAGCTGTTTTTT CSAPRLQGLDTGELFF
14 NA NA TRBJ1-3 TRBV12-3/TRBV12-4 TGTGCCAGCAGTCGCGCTTCATCTGGAAACACCATATATTTT CASSRASSGNTIYF
11 many TRBD1 TRBJ2-7 TRBV12-3/TRBV12-4 TGTGCCAGCAGACAGACAGGGGTGCAGTACTTC CASRQTGVQYF
13 many NA TRBJ2-3 TRBV12-3/TRBV12-4 TGTGCCAGCAGTTGGGGTGATGGAGATACGCAGTATTTT CASSWGDGDTQYF
16 NA NA TRBJ2-2 TRBV4-3 TGCGCCAGCAGCCAAGGAAGTGCGGAAAACACCGGGGAGCTGTTTTTT CASSQGSAENTGELFF
11 NA NA TRBJ1-2 TRBV2 TGTGCCAGCACCGGGACGACCGGCTACACCTTC CASTGTTGYTF
14 few TRBD1 TRBJ1-1 TRBV4-1 TGCGCCAGCAGCCAGCCCCGACAGGGGGTGAGGGCTTTCTTT CASSQPRQGVRAFF
14 many TRBD1 TRBJ2-3 TRBV29-1 TGCAGCGTTGAGGCCGGGACAGGGACAGTTACGCAGTATTTT CSVEAGTGTVTQYF
16 NA TRBD1 TRBJ1-5 TRBV18 TGTGCCAGCTCACCAACCACTGGGACAGGGAATCAGCCCCAGCATTTT CASSPTTGTGNQPQHF
16 many NA TRBJ2-1 TRBV20-1 TGCAGTGCTCCTTCACAAGGGGGTTCCTCCTACAATGAGCAGTTCTTC CSAPSQGGSSYNEQFF
15 NA NA TRBJ2-3 TRBV7-9 TGTGCCAGCAACCTAGCCGGCCCTAGCACAGATACGCAGTATTTT CASNLAGPSTDTQYF
15 many TRBD1 TRBJ2-5 TRBV7-2 TGTGCCAGCAGCGTAGAGGACAGGGGACAAGAGACCCAGTACTTC CASSVEDRGQETQYF
15 many NA TRBJ2-7 TRBV11-2 TGTGCCAGCAGCCCCCACAGGGCAGGGACCTACGAGCAGTACTTC CASSPHRAGTYEQYF
15 few NA TRBJ1-3 TRBV20-1 TGCAGTGCTAGTGATGGACCGTTCTCTGGAAACACCATATATTTT CSASDGPFSGNTIYF
14 NA NA TRBJ2-3 TRBV6-2/TRBV6-3 TGTGCCAGCAGTTACTCCCTTCGCACAGATACGCAGTATTTT CASSYSLRTDTQYF
17 many TRBD1 TRBJ2-5 TRBV12-3/TRBV12-4 TGTGCCAGCAGTCCTAAACCGGACAGGGGAATTCAAGAGACCCAGTACTTC CASSPKPDRGIQETQYF
14 NA TRBD1 TRBJ1-5 TRBV10-3 TGTGCCATCGGGGGGACAGGGGGGAGTCAGCCCCAGCATTTT CAIGGTGGSQPQHF
16 few NA TRBJ1-1 TRBV5-1 TGCGCCAGCAGCTTGGTACCGGGGGTCTCAAACACTGAAGCTTTCTTT CASSLVPGVSNTEAFF
13 many NA TRBJ1-1 TRBV12-3/TRBV12-4 TGTGCCAGCAGTTTGGAGAGGGCAGCTGAAGCTTTCTTT CASSLERAAEAFF
13 once NA TRBJ2-7 TRBV20-1 TGCAGTGCTAGAGGAGTTAGCCGCGAGGCCCTGTACTTC CSARGVSREALYF
13 many NA TRBJ2-5 TRBV20-1 TGCAGTGGACAAGGGGCGGGTCAAGAGACCCAGTACTTC CSGQGAGQETQYF
13 many NA TRBJ2-1 TRBV10-3 TGTGCCATCAGTAAAACAGGAGACAATGAGCAGTTCTTC CAISKTGDNEQFF
15 NA NA TRBJ2-3 TRBV5-4 TGTGCCAGCCTTAAAGGGGGGACTGGCACAGATACGCAGTATTTT CASLKGGTGTDTQYF